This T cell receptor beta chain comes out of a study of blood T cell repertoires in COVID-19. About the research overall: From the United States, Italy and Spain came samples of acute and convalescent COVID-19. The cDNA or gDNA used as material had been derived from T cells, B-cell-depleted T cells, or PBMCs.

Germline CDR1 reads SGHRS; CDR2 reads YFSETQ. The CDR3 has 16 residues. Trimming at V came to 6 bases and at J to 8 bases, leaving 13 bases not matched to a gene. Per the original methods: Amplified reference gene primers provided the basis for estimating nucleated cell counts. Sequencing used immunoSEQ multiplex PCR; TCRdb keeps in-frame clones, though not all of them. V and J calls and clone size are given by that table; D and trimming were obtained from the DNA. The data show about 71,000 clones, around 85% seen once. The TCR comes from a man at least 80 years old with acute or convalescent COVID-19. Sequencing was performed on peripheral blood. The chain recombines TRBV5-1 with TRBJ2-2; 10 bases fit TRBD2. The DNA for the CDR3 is TGCGCCAGCAAGTCAGCGGGGGGGCCCTATGAAGGGGAGCTGTTTTTT. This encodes CASKSAGGPYEGELFF.